These 25 T cell receptor beta chains were all obtained from the same sample, sequenced in a study of cytomegalovirus exposure and HLA in healthy donors (dated by TCRdb to about 2017). The library came from the immunoSEQ multiplex PCR assay. The multiplex PCR relied on a mix of 60 forward primers for TCR Vbeta segments and 13 reverse primers for TCR Jbeta segments. The table was pulled from immuneACCESS by TCRdb, which kept in-frame rearrangements only. Such tables lose some clones; where checked, under half of the loss comes from unresolved V genes, and the rest has no known cause. This sample is represented by approximately 160,000 clones; around 78% of them were singletons. The ten largest account for around 0.71% of the sample. The specimen sequenced was PBMCs. The receptors shown here come from a female donor in good health and CMV-seronegative.

The J gene is TRBJ2-7, the V gene TRBV15; D uncertain. V was trimmed by 1 base and J by 4 bases, leaving 17 bases between them. The CDR3 totals 16 residues. Germline V gene sequence: CDR1 LNHNV, CDR2 YYDKDF (reference sequence). The CDR3 protein is CATSRVPFTRPYEQYF. The CDR3 nucleotides are TGTGCCACCAGCAGAGTCCCCTTTACTCGCCCTTACGAGCAGTACTTC.

This clone was recorded a few times. The chain joins TRBV4-1 to TRBJ1-2; TRBD1 matches 7 bases. The germline CDR1 and CDR2 sequences are MGHRA and YSYEKL. This CDR3 is 16 amino acids long. The ends lost 1 base at V and 4 bases at J; junction bases unmatched: 9. The CDR3 region is CASSQASGTVLYGYTF. The CDR3 nucleotides read TGCGCCAGCAGCCAAGCCTCTGGGACAGTCCTCTATGGCTACACCTTC.

The chain links TRBV6-5 to TRBJ2-7; D may be TRBD1 (5 bases). The CDR3 covers 15 residues. Deletions cut 4 bases from V and 0 bases from J, with 13 bases between. Germline V gives CDR1 MNHEY, CDR2 SVGAGI. The CDR3 protein is CASSLTVFSSYEQYF. In DNA, the CDR3 is TGTGCCAGCAGTTTGACAGTATTCAGCTCCTACGAGCAGTACTTC.

The chain couples TRBV7-5 to TRBJ2-5; the table gives TRBD2 as D, unverified against the DNA. Matching the DNA end better, TRBJ2-7 makes the J call doubtful. TRBV7-5 is a pseudogene. The CDR3 loop spans 14 amino acids. The chain's CDR3 is CASALGGPWHEQYF. The CDR3 DNA follows: TGTGCCAGCGCGTTAGGAGGCCCCTGGCACGAGCAGTACTTC.

The chain has TRBV18 and TRBJ2-5, with TRBD1 identical over 9 bases. The germline gives CDR1 KGHSH, CDR2 LQKENI. Losses at the gene ends were 2 bases for V and 6 bases for J; bases not matched to a gene: 4. This CDR3 contains 14 residues. The CDR3 nucleotides are TGTGCCAGCTCACCAGGGACAGGGATGCAGACCCAGTACTTC. This codes for CASSPGTGMQTQYF.

The chain combines TRBV7-9 with TRBJ2-1, with TRBD1 matching over 8 bases. Trimming took 3 bases from V and 7 from J; bases not matched to a gene: 8. The CDR3 consists of 15 residues. Germline lookup yields CDR1 SEHNR and CDR2 FQNEAQ (reference sequence). The CDR3 coding sequence is TGTGCCAGCAGCTTCCCAGGGGGCGCGGGTAATGAGCAGTTCTTC. It yields the protein CASSFPGGAGNEQFF.

The V gene is TRBV6-5, the J gene TRBJ2-1, with D perhaps TRBD2 (5 bases). V lost 2 bases and J lost 3, with 8 bases in between. The CDR3 consists of 14 residues. The V gene's germline CDR1 is MNHEY and CDR2 SVGAGI. CDR3 in DNA: TGTGCCAGCAGTTACGTGGGAGTCTACAATGAGCAGTTCTTC. Protein sequence: CASSYVGVYNEQFF.

This chain connects TRBV19 to TRBJ1-1; possibly TRBD1 for D (5 bases). Trimming removed 10 bases at V and 1 base at J, with 13 bases between. Germline CDR1 reads LNHDA; CDR2 reads SQIVND (reference sequence). The CDR3 is 13 residues long. CDR3 sequence: CATRSRENTEAFF. In DNA form, the CDR3 reads TGTGCCACCCGGAGCAGGGAGAACACTGAAGCTTTCTTT.

V and J are TRBV10-3 and TRBJ2-3, with 14 bases aligning to TRBD2. J lost 6 bases, V lost 8 bases, and 4 bases had no gene match. There are 14 residues in the CDR3. The germline V gene encodes CDR1 ENHRY and CDR2 SYGVKD. The CDR3 sequence: CAIGLAGGQDTQYF. In DNA, the CDR3 is TGTGCCATCGGACTAGCGGGGGGACAGGATACGCAGTATTTT.

This chain links TRBV7-3 with TRBJ2-2; 8 bases map to TRBD2. Losses at the gene ends were 4 bases for V and 4 bases for J; bases not matched to a gene: 5. In germline, CDR1 is SGHTA, CDR2 FQGTGA. There are 15 residues in the CDR3. CDR3 sequence: CASSSGGLGTGELFF. In nucleotides, the CDR3 is TGTGCCAGCAGCTCGGGGGGGCTCGGCACCGGGGAGCTGTTTTTT.

Here the CDR3 reads CASSLSVAGGTDTQYF. For the CDR3, the DNA is TGCGCCAGCAGCTTGTCTGTGGCGGGCGGCACAGATACGCAGTATTTT. The chain couples TRBV5-1 to TRBJ2-3; possibly TRBD2 for D (5 bases). Germline CDR1 reads SGHRS; CDR2 reads YFSETQ. Trimming left V 1 base short and J 1 base short, with 13 bases between. The CDR3 is 16 residues long.

A word on this clone: The same CDR3 arises from other DNA sequences in this sample as well. The chain has TRBV7-2 and TRBJ2-7; weak D call: TRBD2 (6 bases). This CDR3 has 14 amino acids. Germline V gives CDR1 SGHTA, CDR2 FQGNSA. Trimming removed 4 bases at V and 2 bases at J, with 12 bases between. As DNA, the CDR3 is TGTGCCAGCAGCTCTACGGGACTTCCCTACGAGCAGTACTTC. It encodes CASSSTGLPYEQYF.

This clone was observed once. This chain joins TRBV10-3 and TRBJ2-1; TRBD2 aligns across 9 bases. CDR1 and CDR2 (germline): ENHRY, SYGVKD. V shed 2 bases and J 7 bases; nucleotides not matched to a gene: 9. This CDR3 is built from 16 residues. The CDR3 spells CAISEVSSGGRNEQFF. CDR3 in DNA: TGTGCCATCAGTGAGGTGTCGAGCGGGGGGCGAAATGAGCAGTTCTTC.

The rearrangement joins TRBV6-1 to TRBJ1-3; 7 positions match TRBD1. Trimming at V came to 7 bases and at J to 4 bases, leaving 7 bases not matched to a gene. CDR3 length equals 14 residues. Per germline, CDR1 MNHNS and CDR2 SASEGT. The CDR3 DNA reads as TGTGCCAGCACTACGGGACAGCCCGGAAACACCATATATTTT. Amino acid sequence: CASTTGQPGNTIYF.

This clone is a singleton in its sample. The chain is built from TRBV29-1 and TRBJ2-1; possibly TRBD1 for D (5 bases). The CDR3 consists of 13 residues. Trimming stripped 6 bases from V and 7 bases from J, with 16 bases between. In germline, CDR1 is SQVTM, CDR2 ANQGSEA. The CDR3: CSVAYRSLNEQFF. For the CDR3, the DNA is TGCAGCGTAGCGTACAGGTCACTTAATGAGCAGTTCTTC.

This clone was recorded a few times. The chain couples TRBV6-5 to TRBJ1-1, with TRBD1 matching over 12 bases. In germline, CDR1 is MNHEY, CDR2 SVGAGI. This CDR3 is built from 16 residues. The junction had 4 bases not matched to a gene; V was cut back by 5 bases and J by 0 bases. In DNA, the CDR3 is TGTGCCAGCAGTAACTGGGACAGGGGGCTGAACACTGAAGCTTTCTTT. This codes for CASSNWDRGLNTEAFF.

The chain couples TRBV19 to TRBJ1-5; 8 bases agree with TRBD1. CDR3 length equals 17 residues. Looked up from germline, CDR1 is LNHDA and CDR2 is SQIVND (reference sequence). In DNA, the CDR3 is TGTGCTACTCAAACCGGACAGGGCGTGTTGGGCAATCAGCCCCAGCATTTT. Protein: CATQTGQGVLGNQPQHF.

The chain combines TRBV27 with TRBJ2-3; D not resolved. V dropped 4 bases and J dropped 6 bases, with 11 bases sitting between them. The germline V gene encodes CDR1 MNHEY and CDR2 SMNVEV (reference sequence). The CDR3 spans 13 residues. The CDR3 DNA reads TGTGCCAGCAGTTCCCAGGTCCGGGATACGCAGTATTTT. Encoded protein: CASSSQVRDTQYF.

The chain joins TRBV19 to TRBJ1-4, with 9 bases lining up with TRBD1. V was clipped by 11 bases and J by 7 bases; unmatched bases: 8. CDR1 is LNHDA, CDR2 SQIVND, per germline (reference sequence). CDR3 size: 13 residues. The chain's CDR3 is CASGQGSREKLFF. As DNA, the CDR3 is TGTGCCTCGGGACAGGGAAGTCGTGAAAAACTGTTTTTT.

The rearrangement links TRBV19 to TRBJ2-3, with D perhaps TRBD1 (5 bases). Germline V lookup: CDR1 LNHDA, CDR2 SQIVND (reference sequence). Trimming pared 4 bases from V and 0 bases from J, leaving 11 bases between. CDR3 length: 15 amino acids. CDR3 protein: CASSRASGSTDTQYF. CDR3 coding DNA: TGTGCCAGTAGTAGGGCTTCAGGGAGCACAGATACGCAGTATTTT.

This clone has just one count. DNA for the CDR3: TGTGCCAGCAGTTTATGGACCTCCTCGGCGGACAATGAGCAGTTCTTC. Translating gives CASSLWTSSADNEQFF. This chain joins TRBV28 and TRBJ2-1; D unclear. Germline values: CDR1 MDHEN, CDR2 SYDVKM. The V gene lost 0 bases and the J gene lost 5 bases, with 14 bases spanning the gap. This CDR3 region has 16 residues.

The J gene is TRBJ1-6, the V gene TRBV2; D is possibly TRBD1 (5 bases). The germline V gene encodes CDR1 SNHLY and CDR2 FYNNEI. Deletions cut 7 bases from V and 6 bases from J, with 10 bases between. The CDR3 has 13 residues. The chain's CDR3 is CASIRGGNSPLHF. CDR3 DNA sequence: TGTGCCAGCATCCGGGGGGGTAATTCACCCCTCCACTTT.

Only a few counts were recorded for this clone. This rearrangement joins TRBV11-2 to TRBJ2-1, with 12 bases lining up with TRBD2. Unmatched junction bases numbered 6, after V lost 1 base and J lost 8 bases. The CDR3 covers 16 residues. Germline CDR1 and CDR2: SGHAT and FQNNGV. In DNA, the CDR3 is TGTGCCAGCAGCTTAGTCCGACTAGCGGGAGTAGATGAGCAGTTCTTC. Residues: CASSLVRLAGVDEQFF.

The chain links TRBV30 to TRBJ1-1; D not resolved. Germline loops: CDR1 GTSNPN, CDR2 SVGIG (reference sequence). The CDR3 sequence is 11 residues long. V dropped 5 bases and J dropped 7 bases, with 11 bases sitting between them. The CDR3 reads CAWGFAGEAFF. CDR3 bases: TGTGCCTGGGGTTTTGCGGGTGAAGCTTTCTTT. The variable domain in full, with the rest retrieved from reference TRBV30 and TRBJ1-1, is SQTIHQWPATLVQPVGSPLSLECTVEGTSNPNLYWYRQAAGRGLQLLFYSVGIGQISSEVPQNLSASRPQDRQFILSSKKLLLSDSGFYLCAWGFAGEAFFGQGTRLTVV.

This chain uses TRBV18 with TRBJ2-2; a weak D match, TRBD1 (6 bases). The CDR3 covers 17 residues. V lost 3 bases and J lost 1, with 15 bases in between. Germline lookup yields CDR1 KGHSH and CDR2 LQKENI. This CDR3 reads CASSPPRGTLNTGELFF. The CDR3, as DNA: TGTGCCAGCTCACCCCCTAGGGGGACACTGAACACCGGGGAGCTGTTTTTT.